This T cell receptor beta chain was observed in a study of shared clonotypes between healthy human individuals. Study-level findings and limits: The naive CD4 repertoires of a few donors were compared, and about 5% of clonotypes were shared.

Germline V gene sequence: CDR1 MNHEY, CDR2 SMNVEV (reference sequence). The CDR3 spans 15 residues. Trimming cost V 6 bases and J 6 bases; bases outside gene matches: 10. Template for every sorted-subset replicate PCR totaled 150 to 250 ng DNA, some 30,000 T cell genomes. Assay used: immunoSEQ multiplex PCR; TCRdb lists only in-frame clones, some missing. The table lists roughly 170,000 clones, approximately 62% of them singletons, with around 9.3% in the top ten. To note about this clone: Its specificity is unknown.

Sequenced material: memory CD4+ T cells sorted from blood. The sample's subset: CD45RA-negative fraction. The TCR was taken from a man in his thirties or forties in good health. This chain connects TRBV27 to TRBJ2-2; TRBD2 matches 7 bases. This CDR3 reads CASSPTAGVPGELFF. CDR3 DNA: TGTGCCAGCAGCCCTACGGCGGGGGTTCCCGGGGAGCTGTTTTTT.